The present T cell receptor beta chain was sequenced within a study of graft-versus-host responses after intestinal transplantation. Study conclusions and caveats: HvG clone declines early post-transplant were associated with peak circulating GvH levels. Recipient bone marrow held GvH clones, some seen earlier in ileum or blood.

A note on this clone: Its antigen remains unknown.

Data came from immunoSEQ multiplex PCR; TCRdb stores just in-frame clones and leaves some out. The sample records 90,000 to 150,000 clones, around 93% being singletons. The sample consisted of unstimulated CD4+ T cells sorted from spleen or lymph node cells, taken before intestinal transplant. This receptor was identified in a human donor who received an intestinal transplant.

The chain's CDR3 is CASSFRTGSEAFF. Written as DNA, the CDR3 is TGCGCCAGCAGCTTTCGGACAGGGAGTGAAGCTTTCTTT. The chain couples TRBV5-1 to TRBJ1-1, with 8 bases that match TRBD1. There are 13 residues in the CDR3. CDR1 and CDR2 from the germline V gene are SGHRS and YFSETQ. With V trimmed by 2 bases and J by 7 bases, 4 bases remained unmatched.